In its sample, the clone carrying this TCR beta chain was seen once. Here immunoSEQ multiplex PCR was the method, and the copy in TCRdb shows in-frame clones only, minus some. The sample includes around 300,000 clones, roughly 90% of them seen just once. Germline V gene lookup returns CDR1 LNHNV and CDR2 YYDKDF (reference sequence). V was shortened by 0 bases and J by 0 bases, with 9 bases between the two germline ends. The CDR3 has 15 amino acids. The data stem from a study of blood T cell repertoires in COVID-19. Study details: Collection of acute and convalescent COVID-19 samples took place in the United States, Italy and Spain.

This chain uses TRBV15 with TRBJ2-7, with D uncertain. This TCR was recovered from a woman in her twenties or thirties with active or convalescent COVID-19. The sequenced material came from peripheral blood. CDR3 region: CATSRDRLSSYEQYF. CDR3 in DNA: TGTGCCACCAGCAGAGACAGGTTAAGCTCCTACGAGCAGTACTTC. The variable domain in full, with the rest retrieved from reference TRBV15 and TRBJ2-7, is DAMVIQNPRYQVTQFGKPVTLSCSQTLNHNVMYWYQQKSSQAPKLLFHYYDKDFNNEADTPDNFQSRRPNTSFCFLDIRSPGLGDTAMYLCATSRDRLSSYEQYFGPGTRLTVT.